This is a list of T cell receptor beta chains from one sample in a study of blood T cell repertoires in COVID-19. Assay used: immunoSEQ multiplex PCR; TCRdb lists only in-frame clones, some missing. Found here are about 75,000 clones, roughly 90% of them singletons; the top ten hold about 2.5%. Sequenced: peripheral blood. The receptor set was obtained from a human donor in a cohort sampled during active COVID-19. Both conserved end residues are part of each CDR3. D genes are given only for firm matches.

J gene: TRBJ2-4
V gene: TRBV14
D gene: TRBD2
CDR3 protein: CASSQGLAGRGKNIQYF

J gene: TRBJ1-2
V gene: TRBV9
D gene: .
CDR3 protein: CASSERDRPFPLGYTF

J gene: TRBJ2-3
V gene: TRBV6-6
D gene: .
CDR3 protein: CASSYRRTSTDTQYF

J gene: TRBJ2-7
V gene: TRBV6-6
D gene: TRBD1
CDR3 protein: CASSYDRGSAYEQYF

J gene: TRBJ1-5
V gene: TRBV27
D gene: .
CDR3 protein: CASSYRLGQPQHF

J gene: TRBJ2-7
V gene: TRBV14
D gene: .
CDR3 protein: CASSRAGPPYEQYF

J gene: TRBJ2-2
V gene: TRBV19
D gene: .
CDR3 protein: CASRGDSYTGELFF

J gene: TRBJ2-7
V gene: TRBV4-3
D gene: .
CDR3 protein: CASSPGQTDEQYF

J gene: TRBJ2-2
V gene: TRBV9
D gene: .
CDR3 protein: CASSVGVFATGELFF

J gene: TRBJ2-3
V gene: TRBV7-9
D gene: TRBD2
CDR3 protein: CASSLLAGADTQYF

J gene: TRBJ2-5
V gene: TRBV6-6
D gene: TRBD1
CDR3 protein: CASRAGTGFSQETQYF

J gene: TRBJ2-7
V gene: TRBV6-2/TRBV6-3
D gene: .
CDR3 protein: CASSYQGLIYEQYF

J gene: TRBJ1-5
V gene: TRBV13
D gene: .
CDR3 protein: CARRWGGVRQPQHF

J gene: TRBJ1-6
V gene: TRBV10-3
D gene: .
CDR3 protein: CAIRRTEYNSPLHF